Each of the 7 T cell receptor beta chains below was sequenced from the same sample in a study of post-analysis software for immune sequencing data. These receptors are not linked to any known antigen. General study results and limits: In patients, about 5 TRBV segments were more frequent than in controls, with TRBV5-6, TRBV5-1 and TRBV20-1 among them.

Unique molecular identifiers were carried by the TCR beta cDNA libraries. TCRdb recomputed calls from the PCR reads with MiXCR, one row per CDR3 protein. The data contain 750,000 to 900,000 distinct CDR3 sequences, roughly 46% of them singletons. Sequenced: blood. The receptors originated from a girl aged 10-17 years with multiple sclerosis.

This clonotype has a handful of counts. This chain joins TRBV20-1 and TRBJ2-5, with a tentative D call TRBD1 (6 bases). V shed 7 bases and J shed 5 bases, with 32 bases lying between them. The CDR3 runs to 18 residues. CDR1 and CDR2 (germline): DFQATT, SNEGSKA (reference sequence). CDR3 bases: TGCAGTGTCCCCAGGGGAGCGCGACGCTCCCTACCGAGGGAGACCCAGTACTTC. Encoded protein: CSVPRGARRSLPRETQYF.

The CDR3 protein is CASSYASGIRQFF. CDR3 in DNA: TGTGCCAGCAGTTACGCTAGCGGGATCCGGCAGTTCTTC. The rearrangement joins TRBV6-2 or TRBV6-3 to TRBJ2-1, with 9 bases that match TRBD2. The CDR3 totals 13 residues. V trimming: 2 bases; J trimming: 12 bases; junction bases outside the gene matches: 5. From germline, CDR1 is MNHEY and CDR2 SVGEGT.

This chain connects TRBV20-1 to TRBJ2-7; D unresolved. V lost 6 bases and J 5 bases, leaving 14 bases between the germline ends. Germline V gene data show CDR1 as DFQATT and CDR2 as SNEGSKA (reference sequence). This CDR3 is 12 amino acids long. The DNA of the CDR3 is TGCAGTGCCCGAGAGGACGCCAACGAGCAGTACTTC. This codes for CSAREDANEQYF.

The J gene is TRBJ2-7, the V gene TRBV4-2, with D maybe TRBD2 (6 bases). The V end lost 4 bases, the J end lost 5 bases, and 12 bases lay between the germline ends. From germline, CDR1 is LGHNA and CDR2 YNFKEQ. This CDR3 contains 13 residues. CDR3 sequence reads: CASSLREWNEQYF. The CDR3 DNA sequence: TGTGCCAGCAGCCTACGGGAGTGGAACGAGCAGTACTTC.

The chain joins TRBV3-1 to TRBJ2-3, with 8 bases aligning to TRBD2. The CDR3 has 17 amino acids. Trimming took 0 bases from V and 6 from J; bases not matched to a gene: 11. Germline CDR1 LGHDT, CDR2 YNNKEL (reference sequence). The CDR3 coding sequence is TGTGCCAGCAGCCAAGATCTGGCGGGAGGCCCGCCGGATACGCAGTATTTT. It codes for CASSQDLAGGPPDTQYF.

The chain links TRBV29-1 to TRBJ1-2; D might be TRBD1 (6 bases). The germline gives CDR1 SQVTM, CDR2 ANQGSEA. V was clipped by 5 bases and J by 4 bases, with 14 bases between them. The CDR3 is made up of 13 amino acids. CDR3 sequence reads: CSVPGRGGYGYTF. The CDR3 nucleotides are TGCAGCGTTCCAGGCAGGGGCGGCTATGGCTACACCTTC.

This chain uses TRBV5-5 with TRBJ2-1; possible D gene TRBD2, 6 bases. The CDR3 sequence is 15 residues long. Germline lookup yields CDR1 SGHKS and CDR2 YYEKEE (reference sequence). Trimming removed 4 bases at V and 7 bases at J, with 18 bases between. The CDR3 reads CASSRGLEGGNEQFF. The CDR3 region has the DNA TGTGCCAGCAGCCGCGGGCTAGAAGGAGGGAATGAGCAGTTCTTC.